These 28 T cell receptor beta chains originate from one sample sequenced in a study of a mutant IDH1 vaccine in newly diagnosed glioma. The data were produced by immunoSEQ multiplex PCR, yet TCRdb's version contains in-frame clones alone and is incomplete. The sample has 25,000 to 30,000 clones; around 92% are singletons. Indicated time point: week 5, during vaccination. The study gave 300 ug of mutant IDH1 20-mer peptide per vaccine dose, with topical imiquimod. These receptors' targets are unknown. This sample comprised PBMCs, obtained from a glioma patient whose treatment included an IDH1 peptide vaccine. The source is a man younger than 35 with glioma.

This clone was observed a single time. The V and J genes are TRBV29-1 and TRBJ2-3; D possibly matches TRBD1 or TRBD2 (5 bases each). In germline, CDR1 is SQVTM, CDR2 ANQGSEA. The ends were cut back, 4 bases at V and 3 bases at J, with 8 bases in the middle. The length of the CDR3 is 12 residues. The CDR3: CSVVRGTDTQYF. For the CDR3, the DNA is TGCAGCGTTGTGAGGGGTACAGATACGCAGTATTTT.

The chain links TRBV5-6 to TRBJ1-1; D perhaps matches TRBD1 (5 bases). The V end was cut by 2 bases, the J end by 0 bases, with 11 bases between. The CDR3 covers 15 residues. Germline V gene data show CDR1 as SGHDT and CDR2 as YYEEEE. The CDR3 sequence is CASSLTRGMNTEAFF. Here the CDR3 DNA reads TGTGCCAGCAGCTTAACAAGGGGAATGAACACTGAAGCTTTCTTT.

This chain connects TRBV6-4 to TRBJ1-6, with 8 bases lining up with TRBD1. Germline CDR1 MRHNA, CDR2 SNTAGT. V lost 3 bases to trimming and J lost 8 bases; unmatched junction nucleotides: 3. The CDR3 is 14 residues long. The CDR3 nucleotides are TGTGCCAGCAGTGAGGGGACAGGAGATTCACCCCTCCACTTT. Its translation is CASSEGTGDSPLHF.

The rearrangement links TRBV10-3 to TRBJ1-2, with TRBD1 as a possible D gene (5 bases). Germline CDR1 and CDR2: ENHRY and SYGVKD. The ends were cut back, 4 bases at V and 12 bases at J, with 12 bases in the middle. CDR3 length equals 11 residues. As DNA, the CDR3 is TGTGCCATCAGTGTCAAGGACACGCACACCTTC. Amino acid sequence: CAISVKDTHTF.

For the CDR3, the DNA is TGTGCCAGCAGCCTAACAGGGGATAGCACCGGGGAGCTGTTTTTT. Translation: CASSLTGDSTGELFF. The V gene is TRBV27, the J gene TRBJ2-2; 7 bases match TRBD1. Germline CDR1 reads MNHEY; CDR2 reads SMNVEV (reference sequence). Trimming removed 6 bases from V and 4 bases from J; junction bases left unmatched: 8. CDR3 length: 15 residues.

V is TRBV4-2 and J is TRBJ2-1; TRBD2 matches at 9 bases. The CDR3 runs 15 residues. V lost 4 bases and J lost 9; bases outside the gene matches: 10. Germline-derived CDR1 and CDR2 are LGHNA and YNFKEQ. The DNA for the CDR3 is TGTGCCAGCAGCCGAGGGGCTAGCGGGATAGGTGAGCAGTTCTTC. Protein product: CASSRGASGIGEQFF.

The V call is TRBV19, the J call TRBJ1-5; D may be TRBD1 (5 bases). The CDR3 runs 15 residues. Trimming took 2 bases from V and 0 from J, leaving 8 bases between them. Per the germline V gene, CDR1 is LNHDA and CDR2 is SQIVND (reference sequence). The DNA for the CDR3 is TGTGCCAGTAGTATATGGGGCGATAGCAATCAGCCCCAGCATTTT. It is translated as CASSIWGDSNQPQHF.

The CDR3 sequence is CASGLSSYEQYF. The CDR3 nucleotides read TGTGCCAGCGGACTTAGCTCCTACGAGCAGTACTTC. The chain carries TRBV2 and TRBJ2-7, with D possibly matching TRBD2 (5 bases). V lost 8 bases and J 0 bases, leaving 8 bases between the germline ends. Per germline, CDR1 SNHLY and CDR2 FYNNEI. This CDR3 is 12 amino acids long.

This clone was counted a single time. V is TRBV6-6 and J is TRBJ2-5, with D tentatively TRBD1 (7 bases). Germline V gene data show CDR1 as MNHNY and CDR2 as SVGAGI (reference sequence). V gave up 2 bases and J gave up 4 bases, with 14 bases separating them. The CDR3 loop spans 15 amino acids. The CDR3 region has the DNA TGTGCCAGCAGTTACCCGGCCAGGGGGGCAGAGACCCAGTACTTC. This gives the protein CASSYPARGAETQYF.

The gene calls are TRBV15 and TRBJ1-2, with TRBD1 as a possible D gene (6 bases). V lost 0 bases to trimming and J lost 4 bases, with 24 bases between them. The CDR3 runs 19 residues. Germline assignment: CDR1 LNHNV and CDR2 YYDKDF (reference sequence). In DNA form, the CDR3 reads TGTGCCACCAGCAGAGATCCACCCAAAGTCAGGGGCAACCCCTATGGCTACACCTTC. Translated: CATSRDPPKVRGNPYGYTF.

The chain links TRBV13 to TRBJ2-7; 7 nucleotides align to TRBD1. The CDR3 contains 14 residues. Looked up from germline, CDR1 is PRHDT and CDR2 is FYEKMQ (reference sequence). The junction had 8 bases not matched to a gene; V was cut back by 4 bases and J by 5 bases. This CDR3 reads CASSSARQGNEQYF. CDR3 in DNA: TGTGCCAGCAGCTCGGCCAGACAGGGAAACGAGCAGTACTTC.

The rearrangement uses TRBV15 and TRBJ2-2, with 8 bases aligning to TRBD1. Germline CDR1 is LNHNV and CDR2 is YYDKDF (reference sequence). V was pared by 7 bases and J by 6 bases, with 13 bases of the junction left unmatched. This CDR3 comprises 16 residues. In nucleotides, the CDR3 is TGTGCCACCAAATCGCCCCCGGGACAGGTGGCCGGGGAGCTGTTTTTT. It translates to CATKSPPGQVAGELFF.

V is TRBV4-1 and J is TRBJ1-3, with D hard to call. CDR1 and CDR2 from the germline V gene are MGHRA and YSYEKL. This CDR3 spans 14 amino acids. Trimming left V 1 base short and J 3 bases short, with 7 bases between. DNA for the CDR3: TGCGCCAGCAGCCAAGTCACGGTTGGAAACACCATATATTTT. This gives the protein CASSQVTVGNTIYF.

Of note for this clone: Within the sample, other DNA sequences also encode this same CDR3. V gene TRBV7-8 combines with J gene TRBJ1-5; D unresolved. The CDR3 is 13 residues long. Trimming removed 1 base at V and 6 bases at J, with 7 bases between. Germline CDR1 and CDR2: SGHVS and FQNEAQ. CDR3 in DNA: TGTGCCAGCAGCTTAGGGGGAGGTCAGCCCCAGCATTTT. Translating it yields CASSLGGGQPQHF. Drawing the rest from reference TRBV7-8 and TRBJ1-5, the complete variable domain is GAGVSQSPRYKVAKRGQDVALRCDPISGHVSLFWYQQALGQGPEFLTYFQNEAQLDKSGLPSDRFFAERPEGSVSTLKIQRTQQEDSAVYLCASSLGGGQPQHFGDGTRLSIL.

The V and J genes are TRBV7-2 and TRBJ2-7; 11 bases match TRBD2. This CDR3 is built from 17 residues. Germline assignment: CDR1 SGHTA and CDR2 FQGNSA. The V segment lost 5 bases and the J segment 5 bases; nucleotides outside the gene matches: 14. The CDR3 DNA sequence: TGTGCCAGCAGCCACGCCGGGGGCCTAGCGGGAGGTCACGAGCAGTACTTC. Translation gives CASSHAGGLAGGHEQYF.

The CDR3 sequence: CASSPIHGSSGNTIYF. The CDR3 nucleotides read TGTGCCAGCAGCCCGATACACGGGAGCTCTGGAAACACCATATATTTT. The rearrangement uses TRBV4-2 and TRBJ1-3; D ambiguous. Looked up from germline, CDR1 is LGHNA and CDR2 is YNFKEQ. This CDR3 has 16 residues. V dropped 4 bases and J dropped 0 bases, with 13 bases sitting between them.

V gene TRBV28 combines with J gene TRBJ2-7, with D maybe TRBD2 (5 bases). CDR1 and CDR2 from the germline V gene are MDHEN and SYDVKM. There are 12 residues in the CDR3. V gave up 6 bases and J gave up 5 bases, with 11 bases separating them. DNA of the CDR3: TGTGCCAGCAGGCCTAGCTGGAACGAGCAGTACTTC. As protein: CASRPSWNEQYF. The variable domain in full, completed from reference TRBV28 and TRBJ2-7, reads DVKVTQSSRYLVKRTGEKVFLECVQDMDHENMFWYRQDPGLGLRLIYFSYDVKMKEKGDIPEGYSVSREKKERFSLILESASTNQTSMYLCASRPSWNEQYFGPGTRLTVT.

This chain links TRBV7-2 with TRBJ1-6; D remains unclear. Germline values: CDR1 SGHTA, CDR2 FQGNSA. This CDR3 is built from 14 residues. V dropped 3 bases and J dropped 7 bases, with 10 bases sitting between them. Here the CDR3 reads CASSLNSANSPLHF. The CDR3 DNA sequence: TGTGCCAGCAGCTTGAACTCTGCAAATTCACCCCTCCACTTT.

This rearrangement joins TRBV30 to TRBJ1-1; no reliable D call. Per the germline V gene, CDR1 is GTSNPN and CDR2 is SVGIG (reference sequence). The ends were cut back, 7 bases at V and 0 bases at J, with 12 bases in the middle. The CDR3 loop spans 13 amino acids. The CDR3 nucleotides read TGTGCCTTTGAAGGGAGTTTGAACACTGAAGCTTTCTTT. It yields the protein CAFEGSLNTEAFF.

In this sample, this clone turned up a few times. The V and J genes are TRBV18 and TRBJ1-2; maybe TRBD1 (5 bases). With 0 bases removed from V and 2 bases from J, the gap between germline ends came to 10 bases. Germline V gives CDR1 KGHSH, CDR2 LQKENI. This CDR3 spans 15 amino acids. This CDR3 reads CASSPPTGRNYGYTF. CDR3 in DNA: TGTGCCAGCTCACCACCCACGGGACGGAACTATGGCTACACCTTC.

DNA for the CDR3: TGTGCCAGCAGCGTACTACAGGGAGTACCCGAAGCTTTCTTT. Its translation: CASSVLQGVPEAFF. The rearrangement uses TRBV9 and TRBJ1-1; tentatively, D is TRBD1 (6 bases). The CDR3 length is 14 residues. Germline CDR1 is SGDLS and CDR2 is YYNGEE. The germline V and J ends were trimmed by 1 base and 8 bases, with 15 bases remaining between them. Based on the CDR3 plus reference TRBV9 and TRBJ1-1, the full variable domain is DSGVTQTPKHLITATGQRVTLRCSPRSGDLSVYWYQQSLDQGLQFLIQYYNGEERAKGNILERFSAQQFPDLHSELNLSSLELGDSALYFCASSVLQGVPEAFFGQGTRLTVV.

The CDR3 sequence is CASRPMSSGNTIYF. The CDR3 nucleotides are TGTGCCAGCAGACCTATGAGCTCTGGAAACACCATATATTTT. V and J are TRBV7-2 and TRBJ1-3; D gene ambiguous. CDR3 length equals 14 residues. V lost 6 bases and J 0 bases, leaving 9 bases between the germline ends. Germline lookup yields CDR1 SGHTA and CDR2 FQGNSA.

The chain combines TRBV28 with TRBJ1-1; a weak D match, TRBD1 (5 bases). The CDR3 contains 15 residues. CDR1 MDHEN and CDR2 SYDVKM come from the germline V gene. The V gene lost 6 bases and the J gene lost 9 bases, with 23 bases spanning the gap. This CDR3 reads CASSLWQGRRLQAFF. For the CDR3, the DNA is TGTGCCAGCAGCCTCTGGCAGGGAAGGCGATTGCAAGCTTTCTTT.

This clone was seen once. V and J are TRBV7-8 and TRBJ1-5; unclear D gene. CDR3 length equals 14 residues. Germline-derived CDR1 and CDR2 are SGHVS and FQNEAQ. Trimming pared 4 bases from V and 3 bases from J, leaving 10 bases between. The CDR3 sequence is CASSSSNVNQPQHF. CDR3 DNA sequence: TGTGCCAGCAGCTCCTCTAATGTCAATCAGCCCCAGCATTTT.

This clone has a single count. The DNA is left out, because the CDR3 cannot be placed on it with certainty; the CDR3 is given as TCRdb lists it. V usage is TRBV28 and J usage is TRBJ2-7; TRBD2, as called in the table, went unchecked against the DNA. 16 amino acids form the CDR3, both terminal residues included. Germline V gene lookup returns CDR1 MDHEN and CDR2 SYDVKM. CDR3 amino acids: CASSSSTSGGFYEQYF.

The V gene is TRBV6-1, the J gene TRBJ2-3, with a possible D match to TRBD2 (5 bases). CDR3 length equals 16 residues. Germline CDR1 and CDR2: MNHNS and SASEGT. Deletions cut 2 bases from V and 3 bases from J, with 15 bases between. CDR3 amino acids: CASSERGTRGTDTQYF. CDR3 sequence (DNA): TGTGCCAGCAGTGAACGGGGTACCCGCGGGACAGATACGCAGTATTTT.

This clone was counted a few times. The chain employs TRBV5-8 and TRBJ1-1; 9 bases align to TRBD1. The germline gives CDR1 SGHTS, CDR2 YDEGEE. CDR3 length equals 14 residues. V trimming: 2 bases; J trimming: 11 bases; junction bases outside the gene matches: 10. CDR3 protein: CASSFPGQGTQAFF. CDR3 DNA sequence: TGTGCCAGCAGCTTCCCGGGACAGGGCACCCAGGCTTTCTTT.

This rearrangement joins TRBV29-1 to TRBJ2-7; D is perhaps TRBD1 (6 bases). Germline CDR1 is SQVTM and CDR2 is ANQGSEA. This CDR3 comprises 15 residues. Trimming left V 4 bases short and J 5 bases short, with 21 bases between. CDR3 sequence: CSVGTLQGRADEQYF. The CDR3 coding sequence is TGCAGCGTTGGGACCTTACAGGGCCGGGCCGACGAGCAGTACTTC.